This passage covers 14 T cell receptor beta chains from one sample sequenced in a study of chemoradiotherapy in HPV16-positive cancers. The table came from immunoSEQ multiplex PCR; TCRdb's copy has only in-frame clones and leaves some out. The sample includes 8,500 to 10,000 clones, around 73% of them seen just once. This sample was obtained from a patient who underwent chemoradiotherapy. Receptors were obtained from a human donor with HPV-associated anogenital cancer.

The J gene is TRBJ2-1, the V gene TRBV11-1; a possible D gene is TRBD2 (6 bases). The CDR3 spans 11 residues. Germline-derived CDR1 and CDR2 are SGHAT and FQDESV (reference sequence). V was pared by 3 bases and J by 10 bases, with 7 bases between. As DNA, the CDR3 is TGTGCCAGCAGCTTTGGACTAGAGCAGTTCTTC. This sequence encodes CASSFGLEQFF.

The V call is TRBV11-2, the J call TRBJ2-1; tentatively, D is TRBD1 (5 bases). The germline V gene encodes CDR1 SGHAT and CDR2 FQNNGV. The CDR3 loop spans 14 amino acids. V lost 5 bases and J lost 0, with 8 bases in between. The CDR3 protein is CASSRQISYNEQFF. The CDR3 region has the DNA TGTGCCAGCAGCAGACAGATCTCCTACAATGAGCAGTTCTTC.

The CDR3 sequence is CASSQDPANNSPLHF. The CDR3 DNA sequence: TGCGCCAGCAGCCAAGATCCGGCTAATAATTCACCCCTCCACTTT. The chain employs TRBV4-3 and TRBJ1-6, with D uncertain. From germline, CDR1 is LGHNA and CDR2 YSLEER. V was pared by 0 bases and J by 5 bases, with 8 bases between. The CDR3 sequence is 15 residues long.

The chain combines TRBV19 with TRBJ2-7; D call uncertain. The CDR3 has 12 amino acids. Trimming took off 10 bases at V and 6 bases at J, with 16 bases between the two ends. The germline CDR1 and CDR2 sequences are LNHDA and SQIVND (reference sequence). The CDR3 protein is CATSQALGEQYF. The CDR3 DNA reads as TGTGCCACCTCCCAGGCGTTGGGCGAGCAGTACTTC.

This chain joins TRBV5-1 and TRBJ1-3, with D unresolved. The germline V gene encodes CDR1 SGHRS and CDR2 YFSETQ. The CDR3 is 16 amino acids. V was pared by 0 bases and J by 0 bases, with 10 bases between. CDR3: CASSLGLGDSGNTIYF. DNA for the CDR3: TGCGCCAGCAGCTTGGGCTTGGGAGACTCTGGAAACACCATATATTTT.

On this clone: The junction departs from the called germline gene at one end, perhaps through a read error. This rearrangement joins TRBV29-1 to TRBJ1-2, with 11 bases lining up with TRBD1. This CDR3 comprises 13 residues. The V gene's germline CDR1 is SQVTM and CDR2 ANQGSEA. The CDR3 spells CSAGQGVNYSYTF. The CDR3 nucleotides are TGCAGCGCGGGACAGGGGGTTAACTATAGCTACACCTTC.

The V call is TRBV11-2, the J call TRBJ2-7, with no clear D. The length of the CDR3 is 14 residues. V was trimmed by 8 bases and J by 2 bases, leaving 16 bases between them. Germline CDR1 is SGHAT and CDR2 is FQNNGV. CDR3 sequence: CASGFYGATYEQYF. In DNA form, the CDR3 reads TGTGCCAGCGGGTTTTACGGCGCAACCTACGAGCAGTACTTC.

The genes are TRBV6-1 and TRBJ2-3, with 8 bases matching TRBD2. V shed 4 bases, J shed 3 bases, and the junction held 6 bases outside the gene matches. Looked up from germline, CDR1 is MNHNS and CDR2 is SASEGT. The CDR3 contains 15 residues. CDR3 DNA: TGTGCCAGCAGTGTAGCGGGGTTACATACAGATACGCAGTATTTT. It is translated as CASSVAGLHTDTQYF.

The V and J genes are TRBV7-3 and TRBJ2-3; D remains ambiguous. The germline V and J ends were trimmed by 5 bases and 3 bases, with 9 bases remaining between them. This CDR3 contains 13 residues. Germline CDR1 is SGHTA and CDR2 is FQGTGA. The CDR3 loop is CASSQSATDTQYF. CDR3 bases: TGTGCCAGCAGCCAATCGGCGACAGATACGCAGTATTTT.

The CDR3 DNA reads TGTGCCAGCAGCGTAGAGGGCACAGGAACCCCCCTCCACTTT. Translated, it gives CASSVEGTGTPLHF. V gene TRBV9 combines with J gene TRBJ1-6; perhaps TRBD1 as D (5 bases). This CDR3 has 14 residues. The germline CDR1 and CDR2 sequences are SGDLS and YYNGEE. V lost 0 bases, J lost 13 bases, and 14 bases lay in between.

The chain has TRBV27 and TRBJ1-6; D unclear. CDR3 length: 11 amino acids. V shed 9 bases and J shed 8 bases, with 8 bases lying between them. The germline CDR1 and CDR2 sequences are MNHEY and SMNVEV (reference sequence). The CDR3 DNA sequence: TGTGCCAGTGGGTGGGATTCACCCCTCCACTTT. Translating it yields CASGWDSPLHF.

This clone was seen a few times. V usage is TRBV7-2 and J usage is TRBJ1-1; D gene unclear. The CDR3 covers 14 residues. V lost 3 bases to trimming and J lost 3 bases, with 11 bases between them. Germline V gives CDR1 SGHTA, CDR2 FQGNSA. CDR3 sequence: CASSFAGGDTEAFF. In nucleotides, the CDR3 is TGTGCCAGCAGCTTCGCCGGTGGGGACACTGAAGCTTTCTTT.

The chain has TRBV5-1 and TRBJ2-5; unclear D gene. The CDR3 sequence is 13 residues long. V shed 3 bases and J shed 5 bases, with 11 bases lying between them. Germline V gene sequence: CDR1 SGHRS, CDR2 YFSETQ. The CDR3 coding sequence is TGCGCCAGCAGCTCCCGGGTGGGGGAGACCCAGTACTTC. Translation: CASSSRVGETQYF.

J is TRBJ1-2 and V is TRBV5-6; D is undetermined. Trimming shortened V by 4 bases and J by 0 bases, and 7 bases separated the two germline ends. CDR1 is SGHDT and CDR2 is YYEEEE in the germline V gene. There are 13 residues in the CDR3. CDR3 nucleotides: TGTGCCAGCAGCCCAACACCTAACTATGGCTACACCTTC. Its translation: CASSPTPNYGYTF.